The present entry profiles one T cell receptor beta chain with its context. The source of the sample is a study of blood T cell repertoires in COVID-19. Across the study: There were acute and convalescent COVID-19 samples, and they came from the United States, Italy and Spain. T cells, B-cell-depleted T cells, or PBMCs supplied cDNA or gDNA.

In the source study's methods: Amplified reference gene primers provided the basis for estimating nucleated cell counts. Sequencing used immunoSEQ multiplex PCR; TCRdb keeps in-frame clones, though not all of them. V and J calls and clone size are copied from that table; D and trimming were computed from the DNA. The profile shows about 110,000 clones, approximately 84% of them singletons. V gave up 5 bases and J gave up 2 bases; unmatched junction bases: 10. The germline V gene encodes CDR1 SGHTA and CDR2 FQGNSA. The CDR3 spans 18 residues. Sequencing input: peripheral blood. The sequence was obtained from a man aged 40-49 years with acute or convalescent COVID-19. The J gene is TRBJ2-5, the V gene TRBV7-2; 14 bases agree with TRBD2. The CDR3 bases are TGTGCCAGCAGCCGTAAGGGACTAGCGGGGGCCGTTCAAGAGACCCAGTACTTC. Protein sequence: CASSRKGLAGAVQETQYF.